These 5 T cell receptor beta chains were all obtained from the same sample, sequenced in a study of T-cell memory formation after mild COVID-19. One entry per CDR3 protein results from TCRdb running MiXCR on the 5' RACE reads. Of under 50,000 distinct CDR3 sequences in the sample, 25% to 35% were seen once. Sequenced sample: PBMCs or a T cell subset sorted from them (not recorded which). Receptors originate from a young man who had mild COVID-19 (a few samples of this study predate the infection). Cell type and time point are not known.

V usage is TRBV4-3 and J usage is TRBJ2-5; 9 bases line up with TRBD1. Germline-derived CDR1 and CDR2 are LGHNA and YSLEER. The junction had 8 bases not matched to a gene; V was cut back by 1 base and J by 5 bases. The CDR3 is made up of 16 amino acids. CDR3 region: CASSQGGNRGRETQYF. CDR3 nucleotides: TGCGCCAGCAGCCAAGGGGGTAACAGGGGGCGGGAGACCCAGTACTTC.

The CDR3 bases are TGCGCCAGCAGCCGGGAGGGGAACACTGAAGCTTTCTTT. This translates into CASSREGNTEAFF. V is TRBV4-1 and J is TRBJ1-1; no clear D gene. Trimming pared 4 bases from V and 1 base from J, leaving 7 bases between. CDR3 size: 13 residues. Germline CDR1 reads MGHRA; CDR2 reads YSYEKL.

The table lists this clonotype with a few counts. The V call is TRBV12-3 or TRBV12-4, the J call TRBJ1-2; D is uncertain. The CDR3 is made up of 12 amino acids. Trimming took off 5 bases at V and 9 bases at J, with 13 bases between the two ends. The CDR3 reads CASSKDGSRYTF. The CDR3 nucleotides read TGTGCCAGCAGTAAGGACGGGTCGCGCTACACCTTC.

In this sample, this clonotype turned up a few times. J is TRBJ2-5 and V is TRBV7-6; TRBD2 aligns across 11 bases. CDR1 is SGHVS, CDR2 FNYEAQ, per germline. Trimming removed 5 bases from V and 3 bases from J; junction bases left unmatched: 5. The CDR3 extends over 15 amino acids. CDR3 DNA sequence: TGTGCCAGCAGCCGAGGGACTAGCGGAAAAGAGACCCAGTACTTC. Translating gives CASSRGTSGKETQYF.

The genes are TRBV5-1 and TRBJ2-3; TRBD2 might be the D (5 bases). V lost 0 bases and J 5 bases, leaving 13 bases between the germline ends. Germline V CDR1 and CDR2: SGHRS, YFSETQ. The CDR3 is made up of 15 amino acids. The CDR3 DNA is TGCGCCAGCAGCTTGGAAATAAACGGACTAGATACGCAGTATTTT. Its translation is CASSLEINGLDTQYF.